The sample holds a few counts of the clone carrying this T cell receptor (beta chain). TCRdb's copy holds only in-frame clones and misses some; the assay was immunoSEQ multiplex PCR. Of about 120,000 clones in the sample, around 90% are singletons; the top ten hold 7.5% to 9.5%. V lost 3 bases, J lost 2 bases, and 16 bases lay in between. Per germline, CDR1 KGHSH and CDR2 LQKENI. The CDR3 sequence is 16 residues long. The sample comes from a study of T cell responses to AZD1222 COVID-19 vaccine. This sequence joins TRBV18 and TRBJ1-2; D perhaps matches TRBD1 (5 bases). The material was peripheral blood, obtained on day 0 of AZD1222 vaccination. This receptor was identified in an adult in good health. The CDR3 is CASSPRSAGPNYGYTF. The CDR3 nucleotides read TGTGCCAGCTCACCTAGGTCCGCAGGGCCCAACTATGGCTACACCTTC. Looking up the rest from reference TRBV18 and TRBJ1-2 gives the full variable domain: NAGVMQNPRHLVRRRGQEARLRCSPMKGHSHVYWYRQLPEEGLKFMVYLQKENIIDESGMPKERFSAEFPKEGPSILRIQQVVRGDSAAYFCASSPRSAGPNYGYTFGSGTRLTVV.